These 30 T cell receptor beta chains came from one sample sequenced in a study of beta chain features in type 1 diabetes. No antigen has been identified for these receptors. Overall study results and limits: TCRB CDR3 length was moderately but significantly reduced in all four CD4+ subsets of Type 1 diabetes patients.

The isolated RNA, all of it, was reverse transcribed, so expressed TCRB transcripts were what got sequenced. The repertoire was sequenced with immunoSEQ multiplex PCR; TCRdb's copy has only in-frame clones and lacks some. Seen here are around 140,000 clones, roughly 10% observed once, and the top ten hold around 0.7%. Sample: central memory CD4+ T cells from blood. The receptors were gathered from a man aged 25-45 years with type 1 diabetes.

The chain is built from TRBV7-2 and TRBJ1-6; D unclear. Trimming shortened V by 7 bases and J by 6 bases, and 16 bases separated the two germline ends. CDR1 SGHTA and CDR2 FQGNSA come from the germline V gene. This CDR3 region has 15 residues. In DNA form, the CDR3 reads TGTGCCAGCACCTTGACAAGTGGCGCTAATTCACCCCTCCACTTT. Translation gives CASTLTSGANSPLHF. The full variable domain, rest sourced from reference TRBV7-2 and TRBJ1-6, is GAGVSQSPSNKVTEKGKDVELRCDPISGHTALYWYRQSLGQGLEFLIYFQGNSAPDKSGLPSDRFSAERTGGSVSTLTIQRTQQEDSAVYLCASTLTSGANSPLHFGNGTRLTVT.

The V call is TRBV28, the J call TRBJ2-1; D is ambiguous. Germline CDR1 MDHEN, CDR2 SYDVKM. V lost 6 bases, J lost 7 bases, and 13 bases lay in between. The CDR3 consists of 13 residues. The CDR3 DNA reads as TGTGCCAGCAGCCCCCCCCTCCGGAATGAGCAGTTCTTC. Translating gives CASSPPLRNEQFF. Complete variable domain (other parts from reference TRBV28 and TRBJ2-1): DVKVTQSSRYLVKRTGEKVFLECVQDMDHENMFWYRQDPGLGLRLIYFSYDVKMKEKGDIPEGYSVSREKKERFSLILESASTNQTSMYLCASSPPLRNEQFFGPGTRLTVL.

The chain's CDR3 is CASSVAGSTDTQYF. CDR3 nucleotide sequence: TGTGCCAGCAGCGTAGCAGGGAGCACAGATACGCAGTATTTT. The J gene is TRBJ2-3, the V gene TRBV9; D might be TRBD1 (5 bases). There are 14 residues in the CDR3. Germline loops: CDR1 SGDLS, CDR2 YYNGEE. Trimming removed 0 bases from V and 0 bases from J, with 5 bases in between.

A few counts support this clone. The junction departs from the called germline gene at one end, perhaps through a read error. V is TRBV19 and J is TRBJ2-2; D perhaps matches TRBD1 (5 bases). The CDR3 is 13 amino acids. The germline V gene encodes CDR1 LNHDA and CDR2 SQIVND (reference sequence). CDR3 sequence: CASSRTNNGELFF. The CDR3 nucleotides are TGTGCCAGTAGCCGGACAAACAACGGGGAGCTGTTTTTT.

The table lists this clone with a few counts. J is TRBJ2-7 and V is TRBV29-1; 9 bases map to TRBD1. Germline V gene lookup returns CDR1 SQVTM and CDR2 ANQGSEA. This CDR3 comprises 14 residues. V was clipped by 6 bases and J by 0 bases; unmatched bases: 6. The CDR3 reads CSVSGQGSSYEQYF. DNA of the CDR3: TGCAGCGTGTCCGGACAGGGGAGCTCCTACGAGCAGTACTTC.

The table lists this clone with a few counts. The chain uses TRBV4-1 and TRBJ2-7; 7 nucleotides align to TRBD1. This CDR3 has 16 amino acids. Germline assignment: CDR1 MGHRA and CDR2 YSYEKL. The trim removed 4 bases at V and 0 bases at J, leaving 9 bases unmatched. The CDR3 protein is CASSRSPGTVSYEQYF. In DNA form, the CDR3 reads TGCGCCAGCAGCCGCTCCCCCGGGACAGTCTCCTACGAGCAGTACTTC.

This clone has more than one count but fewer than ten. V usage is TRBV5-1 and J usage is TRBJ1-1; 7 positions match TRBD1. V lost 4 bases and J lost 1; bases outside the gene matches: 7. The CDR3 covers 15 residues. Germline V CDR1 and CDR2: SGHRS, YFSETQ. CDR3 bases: TGCGCCAGCAGCGTCGGGACAGCCCAGAACACTGAAGCTTTCTTT. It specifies CASSVGTAQNTEAFF.

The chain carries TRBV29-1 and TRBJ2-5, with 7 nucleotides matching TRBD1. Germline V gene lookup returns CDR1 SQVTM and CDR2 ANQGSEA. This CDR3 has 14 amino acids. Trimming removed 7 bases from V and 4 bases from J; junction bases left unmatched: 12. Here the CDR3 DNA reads TGCAGCGCCGTGCAGGGGGTGGTGAGAGAGACCCAGTACTTC. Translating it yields CSAVQGVVRETQYF.

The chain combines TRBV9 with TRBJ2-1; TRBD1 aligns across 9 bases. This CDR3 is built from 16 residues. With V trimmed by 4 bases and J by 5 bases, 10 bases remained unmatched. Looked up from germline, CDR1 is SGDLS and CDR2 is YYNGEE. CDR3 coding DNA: TGTGCCAGCAGCCCCTGGACAGGGGCTATTAACAATGAGCAGTTCTTC. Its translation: CASSPWTGAINNEQFF.

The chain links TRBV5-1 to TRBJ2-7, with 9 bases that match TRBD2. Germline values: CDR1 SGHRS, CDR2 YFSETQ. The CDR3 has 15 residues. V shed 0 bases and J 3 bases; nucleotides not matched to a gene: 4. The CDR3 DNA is TGCGCCAGCAGCTTGGAAACAGCGGGGGGCTACGAGCAGTACTTC. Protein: CASSLETAGGYEQYF.

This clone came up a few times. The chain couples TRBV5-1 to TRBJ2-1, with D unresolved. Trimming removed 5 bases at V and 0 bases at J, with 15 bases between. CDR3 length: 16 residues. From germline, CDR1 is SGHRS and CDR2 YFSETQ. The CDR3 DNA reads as TGCGCCAGCAGTAGCTCGCTCTCTAGCTCCTACAATGAGCAGTTCTTC. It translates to CASSSSLSSSYNEQFF.

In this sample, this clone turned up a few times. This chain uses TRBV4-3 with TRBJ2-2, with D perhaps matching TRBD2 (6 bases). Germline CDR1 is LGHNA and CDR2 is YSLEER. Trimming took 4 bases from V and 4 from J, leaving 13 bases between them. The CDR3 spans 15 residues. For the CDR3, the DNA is TGCGCCAGCAGCCGACTAGGGAAACTCACCGGGGAGCTGTTTTTT. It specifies CASSRLGKLTGELFF.

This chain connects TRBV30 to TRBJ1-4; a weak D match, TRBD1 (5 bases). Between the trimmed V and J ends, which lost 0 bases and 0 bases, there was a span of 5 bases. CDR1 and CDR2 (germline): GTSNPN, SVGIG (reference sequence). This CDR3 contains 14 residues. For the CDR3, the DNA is TGTGCCTGGAGTGTAGGGGCAACTAATGAAAAACTGTTTTTT. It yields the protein CAWSVGATNEKLFF.

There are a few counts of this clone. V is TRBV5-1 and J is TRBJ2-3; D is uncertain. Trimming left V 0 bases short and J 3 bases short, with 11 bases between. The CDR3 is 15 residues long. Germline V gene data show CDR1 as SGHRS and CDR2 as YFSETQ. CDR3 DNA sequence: TGCGCCAGCAGCTTGGGCGGATCCCTGACAGATACGCAGTATTTT. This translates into CASSLGGSLTDTQYF.

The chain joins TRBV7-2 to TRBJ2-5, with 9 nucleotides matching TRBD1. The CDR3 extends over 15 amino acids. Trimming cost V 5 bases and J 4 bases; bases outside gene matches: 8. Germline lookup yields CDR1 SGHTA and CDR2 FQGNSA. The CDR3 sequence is CASSVPGQGGETQYF. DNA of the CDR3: TGTGCCAGCAGCGTTCCGGGACAGGGCGGAGAGACCCAGTACTTC.

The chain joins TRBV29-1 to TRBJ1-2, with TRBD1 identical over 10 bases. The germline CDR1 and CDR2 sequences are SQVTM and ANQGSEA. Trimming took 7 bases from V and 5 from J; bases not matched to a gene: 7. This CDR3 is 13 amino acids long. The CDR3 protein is CSADRGRGYGYTF. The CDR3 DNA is TGCAGCGCCGACAGGGGGCGCGGGTATGGCTACACCTTC.

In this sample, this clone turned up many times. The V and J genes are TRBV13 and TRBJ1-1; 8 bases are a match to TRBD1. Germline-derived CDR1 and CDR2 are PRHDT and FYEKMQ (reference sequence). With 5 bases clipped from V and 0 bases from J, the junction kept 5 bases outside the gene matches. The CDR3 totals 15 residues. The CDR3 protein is CASSLRQGMNTEAFF. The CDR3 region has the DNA TGTGCCAGCAGCCTCCGACAGGGGATGAACACTGAAGCTTTCTTT.

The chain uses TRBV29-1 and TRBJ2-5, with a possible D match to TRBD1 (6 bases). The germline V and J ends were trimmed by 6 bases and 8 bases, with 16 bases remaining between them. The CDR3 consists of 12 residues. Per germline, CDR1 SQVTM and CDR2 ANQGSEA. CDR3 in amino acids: CSVIQGEATQYF. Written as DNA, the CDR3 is TGCAGCGTAATACAGGGAGAGGCAACCCAGTACTTC.

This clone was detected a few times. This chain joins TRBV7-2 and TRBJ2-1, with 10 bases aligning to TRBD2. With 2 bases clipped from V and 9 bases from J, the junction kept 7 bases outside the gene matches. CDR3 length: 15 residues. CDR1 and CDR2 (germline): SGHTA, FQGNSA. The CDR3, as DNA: TGTGCCAGCAGCTTAAAAGCGGGGGGGTTAACTGAGCAGTTCTTC. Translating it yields CASSLKAGGLTEQFF.

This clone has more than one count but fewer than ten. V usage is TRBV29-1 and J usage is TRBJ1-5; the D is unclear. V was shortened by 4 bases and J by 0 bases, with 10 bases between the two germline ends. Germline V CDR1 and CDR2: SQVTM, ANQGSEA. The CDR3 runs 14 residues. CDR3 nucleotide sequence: TGCAGCGTTGGTTCGGGGTATAGCAATCAGCCCCAGCATTTT. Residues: CSVGSGYSNQPQHF.

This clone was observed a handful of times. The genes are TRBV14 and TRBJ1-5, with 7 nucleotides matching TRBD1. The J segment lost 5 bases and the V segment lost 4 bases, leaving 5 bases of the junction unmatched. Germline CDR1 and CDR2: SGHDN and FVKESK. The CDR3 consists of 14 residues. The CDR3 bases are TGTGCCAGCAGCCCAGGGGGAGGAGATCAGCCCCAGCATTTT. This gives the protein CASSPGGGDQPQHF.

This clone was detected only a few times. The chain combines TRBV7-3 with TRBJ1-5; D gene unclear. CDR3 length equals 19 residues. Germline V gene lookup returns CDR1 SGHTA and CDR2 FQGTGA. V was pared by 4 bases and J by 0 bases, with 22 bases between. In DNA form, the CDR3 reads TGTGCCAGCAGCTCCCCCCCCGCGCGGGGAATTCATAGCAATCAGCCCCAGCATTTT. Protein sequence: CASSSPPARGIHSNQPQHF.

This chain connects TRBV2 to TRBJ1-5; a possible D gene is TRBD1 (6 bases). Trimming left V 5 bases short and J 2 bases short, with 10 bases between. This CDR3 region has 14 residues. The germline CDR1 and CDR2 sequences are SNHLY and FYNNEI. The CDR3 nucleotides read TGTGCCAGCAGTCCCCGACAGGGCAATCAGCCCCAGCATTTT. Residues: CASSPRQGNQPQHF. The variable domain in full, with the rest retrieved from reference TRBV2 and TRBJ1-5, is EPEVTQTPSHQVTQMGQEVILRCVPISNHLYFYWYRQILGQKVEFLVSFYNNEISEKSEIFDDQFSVERPDGSNFTLKIRSTKLEDSAMYFCASSPRQGNQPQHFGDGTRLSIL.

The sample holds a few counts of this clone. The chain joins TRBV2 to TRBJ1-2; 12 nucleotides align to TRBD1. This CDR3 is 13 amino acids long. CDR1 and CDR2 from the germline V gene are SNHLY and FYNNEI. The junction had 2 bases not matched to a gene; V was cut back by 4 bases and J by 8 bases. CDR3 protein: CASSGDRGHGYTF. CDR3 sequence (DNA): TGTGCCAGCAGTGGGGACAGGGGGCACGGCTACACCTTC.

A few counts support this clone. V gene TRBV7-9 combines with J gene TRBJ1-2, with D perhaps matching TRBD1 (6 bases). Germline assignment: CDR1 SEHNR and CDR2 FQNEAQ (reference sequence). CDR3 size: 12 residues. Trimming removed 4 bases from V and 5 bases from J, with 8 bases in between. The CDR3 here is CASSYREYGYTF. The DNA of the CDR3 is TGTGCCAGCAGCTACAGGGAATATGGCTACACCTTC. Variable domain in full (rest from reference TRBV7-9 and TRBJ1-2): DTGVSQNPRHKITKRGQNVTFRCDPISEHNRLYWYRQTLGQGPEFLTYFQNEAQLEKSRLLSDRFSAERPKGSFSTLEIQRTEQGDSAMYLCASSYREYGYTFGSGTRLTVV.

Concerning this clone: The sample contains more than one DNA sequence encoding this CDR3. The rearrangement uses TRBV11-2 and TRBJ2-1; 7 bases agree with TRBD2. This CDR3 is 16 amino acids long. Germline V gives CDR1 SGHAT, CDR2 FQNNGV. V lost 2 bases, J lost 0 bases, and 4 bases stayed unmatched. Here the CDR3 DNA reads TGTGCCAGCAGCTTATCGTTAGCGGGCTCCTACAATGAGCAGTTCTTC. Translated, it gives CASSLSLAGSYNEQFF.

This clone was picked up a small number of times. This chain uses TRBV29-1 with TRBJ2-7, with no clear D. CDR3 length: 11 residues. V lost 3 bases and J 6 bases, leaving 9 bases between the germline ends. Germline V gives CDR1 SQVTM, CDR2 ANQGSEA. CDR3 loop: CSVDSFGEQYF. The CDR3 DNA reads TGCAGCGTTGATTCCTTCGGCGAGCAGTACTTC.

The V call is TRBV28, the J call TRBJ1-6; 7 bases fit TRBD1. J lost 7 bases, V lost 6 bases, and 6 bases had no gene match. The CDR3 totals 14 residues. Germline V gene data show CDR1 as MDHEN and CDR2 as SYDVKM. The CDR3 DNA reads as TGTGCCAGCAGAGAAGACAGGGACAATTCACCCCTCCACTTT. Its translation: CASREDRDNSPLHF.

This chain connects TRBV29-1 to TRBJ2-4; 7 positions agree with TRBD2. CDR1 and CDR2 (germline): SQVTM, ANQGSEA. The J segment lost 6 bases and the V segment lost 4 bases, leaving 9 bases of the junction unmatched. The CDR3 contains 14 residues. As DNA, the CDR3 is TGCAGCGTTGCCGATGGGGGGGGTGCAAACATTCAGTACTTC. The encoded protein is CSVADGGGANIQYF. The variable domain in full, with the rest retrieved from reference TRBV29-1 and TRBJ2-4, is SAVISQKPSRDICQRGTSLTIQCQVDSQVTMMFWYRQQPGQSLTLIATANQGSEATYESGFVIDKFPISRPNLTFSTLTVSNMSPEDSSIYLCSVADGGGANIQYFGAGTRLSVL.

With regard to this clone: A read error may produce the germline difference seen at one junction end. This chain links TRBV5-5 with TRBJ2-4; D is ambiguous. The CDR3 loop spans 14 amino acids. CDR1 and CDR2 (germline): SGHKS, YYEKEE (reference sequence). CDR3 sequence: CASSQEGVAGIQYF. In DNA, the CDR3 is TGCGCCAGCAGCCAAGAAGGCGTAGCTGGCATTCAGTACTTC.